This passage covers 4 T cell receptor beta chains from one sample sequenced in a study of blood T cell repertoires in COVID-19. Produced via immunoSEQ multiplex PCR; TCRdb's table is partial and in-frame only. In the table there are over 35,000 clones, roughly 93% of which are singletons. Source material: peripheral blood. All receptors come from a man aged 50-59 years with active COVID-19.

The V call is TRBV14, the J call TRBJ2-7, with D uncertain. Germline V gene data show CDR1 as SGHDN and CDR2 as FVKESK. V lost 0 bases, J lost 4 bases, and 4 bases lay in between. The CDR3 covers 12 residues. CDR3 residues: CASSQDLYEQYF. CDR3 in DNA: TGTGCCAGCAGCCAAGATCTATACGAGCAGTACTTC.

The gene calls are TRBV27 and TRBJ2-7; 13 bases are shared with TRBD2. This CDR3 spans 18 amino acids. V lost 5 bases and J lost 7; bases outside the gene matches: 17. The germline CDR1 and CDR2 sequences are MNHEY and SMNVEV (reference sequence). CDR3 in amino acids: CASSRDFHGLAGAGEQYF. The CDR3 DNA is TGTGCCAGCAGTAGGGACTTCCATGGACTAGCGGGAGCTGGGGAGCAGTACTTC.

The V gene is TRBV14, the J gene TRBJ2-1, with D possibly matching TRBD2 (5 bases). V was shortened by 2 bases and J by 4 bases, with 9 bases between the two germline ends. The V gene's germline CDR1 is SGHDN and CDR2 FVKESK. The CDR3 is 14 amino acids. Here the CDR3 reads CASSQFEGYNEQFF. CDR3 DNA: TGTGCCAGCAGCCAATTTGAGGGTTACAATGAGCAGTTCTTC.

The rearrangement links TRBV5-1 to TRBJ1-1; 7 bases map to TRBD1. The length of the CDR3 is 14 residues. The germline V gene has CDR1 SGHRS and CDR2 YFSETQ. V was pared by 4 bases and J by 4 bases, with 7 bases of the junction left unmatched. The CDR3 loop is CASSQDRKATEAFF. The CDR3 DNA reads TGCGCCAGCAGCCAGGACAGGAAAGCCACTGAAGCTTTCTTT.